This T cell receptor beta chain came from a study of graft-versus-host responses after intestinal transplantation. Findings and limits, study-wide: The highest levels of circulating GvH clones went along with early declines in HvG clones after transplant.

Profiled with immunoSEQ multiplex PCR; TCRdb holds only in-frame clones, not every one. The sample lists 99,000 or so clones; 85% to 95% were seen once. The germline V and J ends were trimmed by 5 bases and 2 bases, with 10 bases remaining between them. The CDR3 totals 13 residues. The germline V gene has CDR1 SGHNT and CDR2 YYREEE (reference sequence). This clone has more than one count but fewer than ten. As yet, its antigen is unknown. The sample in question was unstimulated CD8+ T cells sorted from spleen or lymph node cells, obtained before transplant. This sequence originates from a human donor who was the organ donor for an intestinal transplant. This rearrangement joins TRBV5-4 to TRBJ1-2; D ambiguous. CDR3 loop: CASRRTGNYGYTF. In DNA form, the CDR3 reads TGTGCCAGCAGGCGTACCGGGAACTATGGCTACACCTTC.